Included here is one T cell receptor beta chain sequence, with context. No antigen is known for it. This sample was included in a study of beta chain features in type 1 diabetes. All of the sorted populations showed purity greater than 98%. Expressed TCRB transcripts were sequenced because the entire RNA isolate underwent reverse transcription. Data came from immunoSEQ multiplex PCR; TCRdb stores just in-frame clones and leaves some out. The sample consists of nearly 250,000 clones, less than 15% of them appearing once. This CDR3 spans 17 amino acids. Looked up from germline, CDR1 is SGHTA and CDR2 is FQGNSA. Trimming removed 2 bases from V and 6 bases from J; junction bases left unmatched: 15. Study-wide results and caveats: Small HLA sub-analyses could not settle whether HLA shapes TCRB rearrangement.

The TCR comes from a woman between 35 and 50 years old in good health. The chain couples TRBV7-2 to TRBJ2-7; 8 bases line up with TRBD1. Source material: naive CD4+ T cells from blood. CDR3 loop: CASSLFGQGTRSGEQYF. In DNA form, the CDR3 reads TGTGCCAGCAGCTTATTCGGACAGGGAACGCGATCGGGCGAGCAGTACTTC.